Each of the 5 T cell receptor beta chains below was sequenced from the same sample in a study of T-cell reconstitution after alpha-beta-depleted transplantation in children. Unique molecular identifiers were incorporated when the TCRbeta library was constructed. TCRdb ran MiXCR on the PCR reads and lists one entry per CDR3 protein. The sample consists of hundreds of thousands of distinct CDR3 sequences, about 17% of them appearing once. This material consisted of PBMCs, mostly from graft donor cells, taken 360 days after TCRalphabeta/CD19-depleted stem cell transplant. The origin of the receptors is a male patient between 2 and 10 years old who had a stem cell transplant for acute lymphoblastic leukemia, so the T cells may come from the graft donor.

This clonotype showed up many times. The chain joins TRBV28 to TRBJ2-7, with 12 bases that match TRBD2. CDR1 and CDR2 from the germline V gene are MDHEN and SYDVKM. V lost 6 bases, J lost 1 base, and 4 bases stayed unmatched. This CDR3 has 15 amino acids. The CDR3 here is CASSVTSGSSYEQYF. The CDR3, as DNA: TGTGCCAGCAGCGTGACTAGCGGGAGTTCCTACGAGCAGTACTTC.

The chain carries TRBV12-3 or TRBV12-4 and TRBJ2-2, with D uncertain. Deletions cut 3 bases from V and 0 bases from J, with 8 bases between. CDR3 length: 15 residues. The CDR3 reads CASSLGSANTGELFF. As DNA, the CDR3 is TGTGCCAGCAGTTTGGGCAGCGCGAACACCGGGGAGCTGTTTTTT.

This clonotype was seen ten or more times. The chain combines TRBV20-1 with TRBJ2-1; 9 nucleotides agree with TRBD2. CDR1 is DFQATT and CDR2 is SNEGSKA in the germline V gene (reference sequence). V dropped 3 bases and J dropped 5; count of bases not matched to a gene: 8. The CDR3 loop spans 15 amino acids. The CDR3 DNA follows: TGCAGTGCTAGTGTAGCGGGAGTGGCCCACAATGAGCAGTTCTTC. It yields the protein CSASVAGVAHNEQFF.

The chain links TRBV12-3 or TRBV12-4 to TRBJ2-1; 12 positions match TRBD2. The CDR3 extends over 16 amino acids. The junction had 6 bases not matched to a gene; V was cut back by 5 bases and J by 4 bases. This chain's CDR3 is CASSRTGLAGYNEQFF. The CDR3, as DNA: TGTGCCAGCAGTAGGACCGGACTAGCGGGATACAATGAGCAGTTCTTC.

CDR3 sequence (DNA): TGCGCCAGCAGCCAATACGCTAGCGGGATAAATATCAATGAGCAGTTCTTC. Amino acid sequence: CASSQYASGININEQFF. The chain is built from TRBV4-1 and TRBJ2-1; 9 nucleotides line up with TRBD2. From germline, CDR1 is MGHRA and CDR2 YSYEKL. The CDR3 has 17 residues. The ends lost 2 bases at V and 6 bases at J; junction bases unmatched: 11.